Sequencing of this T cell receptor beta chain was carried out in a study of beta chain features in type 1 diabetes. Comments on this clone: Its target is not known.

Findings and limits, study-wide: In cDNA sequencing, cells with high TCR expression could be over-represented. TCRB CDR3 length was moderately but significantly reduced in all four CD4+ subsets of Type 1 diabetes patients.

Investigators reverse transcribed all isolated RNA, so they sequenced expressed TCRB transcripts. When averaged, stem cell-like memory T cell samples yielded around 1 million reads. The protocol was immunoSEQ multiplex PCR, while the TCRdb copy is restricted to in-frame clones and leaves out a portion. Counted here are under 90,000 clones, approximately 32% occurring once; the ten biggest clones make up over 0.4%. The V gene end was trimmed by 1 base and the J gene end by 6 bases; junction bases not matched to a gene: 17. The CDR3 length is 19 residues. Germline CDR1 reads LGHNA; CDR2 reads YNFKEQ. Sorted CD4+ subsets: naive, central memory, regulatory, stem cell-like memory (CD45RO/CCR7/CD25/CD127/CD95/CD27 panel).

Sequences were obtained from stem cell memory CD4+ T cells from blood. This chain joins TRBV4-2 and TRBJ2-3; 9 bases align to TRBD1. This receptor was taken from a woman younger than 30 in good health. CDR3 sequence reads: CASSQATRVGTGIPDTQYF. The CDR3 DNA sequence: TGTGCCAGCAGCCAAGCTACTCGGGTTGGGACAGGGATACCGGATACGCAGTATTTT.